Each of the 28 T cell receptor beta chains below was sequenced from the same sample in a study of beta chain features in type 1 diabetes. Expressed TCRB transcripts were sequenced after all isolated RNA was converted to cDNA. The data were produced by immunoSEQ multiplex PCR, yet TCRdb's version contains in-frame clones alone and is incomplete. Here the sample spans a few hundred thousand clones, roughly 16% being singletons. Input material: naive CD4+ T cells from blood. These receptors came from a woman under 30 in good health.

The gene calls are TRBV25-1 and TRBJ2-6, with TRBD2 as a possible D gene (6 bases). This CDR3 is 12 amino acids long. V lost 8 bases, J lost 5 bases, and 7 bases lay in between. Germline CDR1 is MGHDK and CDR2 is SYGVNS. In nucleotides, the CDR3 is TGTGCCAGCGGGGGGAGGGCCAACGTCCTGACTTTC. Amino acid sequence: CASGGRANVLTF.

The chain has TRBV28 and TRBJ2-7; TRBD2 matches 10 bases. With 3 bases clipped from V and 5 bases from J, the junction kept 7 bases outside the gene matches. CDR1 MDHEN and CDR2 SYDVKM come from the germline V gene. This CDR3 is 15 amino acids long. CDR3 nucleotides: TGTGCCAGCAGTTTGAGAGCGGGAGGGAGGCACGAGCAGTACTTC. Its translation: CASSLRAGGRHEQYF.

This clone was detected a few times. The gene calls are TRBV30 and TRBJ1-5, with TRBD1 matching 7 bases. The CDR3 has 12 amino acids. The V gene end was trimmed by 5 bases and the J gene end by 8 bases; junction bases not matched to a gene: 6. Germline values: CDR1 GTSNPN, CDR2 SVGIG (reference sequence). The CDR3 DNA follows: TGTGCCTGGGACGACAGGGTGAAGCCCCAGCATTTT. It codes for CAWDDRVKPQHF.

The rearrangement links TRBV15 to TRBJ1-5; TRBD1 matches 8 bases. The V and J ends lost 5 bases and 11 bases, in that order; junction bases with no gene match: 11. From germline, CDR1 is LNHNV and CDR2 YYDKDF (reference sequence). This CDR3 is built from 14 residues. In DNA form, the CDR3 reads TGTGCCACCAGCGTGCCCCTCCAGGGGGCTACCCAGCATTTT. It is translated as CATSVPLQGATQHF.

This clone was found a few times. The V call is TRBV30, the J call TRBJ2-2; 10 nucleotides align to TRBD2. The CDR3 runs to 14 residues. CDR1 is GTSNPN, CDR2 SVGIG, per germline (reference sequence). Germline trimming cut 3 bases from V and 7 bases from J; bases unmatched to any gene: 5. DNA of the CDR3: TGTGCCTGGAGGCAGGGACTAGCGATCGGGGAGCTGTTTTTT. This gives the protein CAWRQGLAIGELFF. The variable domain in full, with the rest retrieved from reference TRBV30 and TRBJ2-2, is SQTIHQWPATLVQPVGSPLSLECTVEGTSNPNLYWYRQAAGRGLQLLFYSVGIGQISSEVPQNLSASRPQDRQFILSSKKLLLSDSGFYLCAWRQGLAIGELFFGEGSRLTVL.

The chain has TRBV27 and TRBJ2-1; maybe TRBD2 (6 bases). Germline CDR1 is MNHEY and CDR2 is SMNVEV (reference sequence). V was clipped by 0 bases and J by 6 bases, with 9 bases between them. This CDR3 is built from 14 residues. The CDR3 loop reads CASSLSGGVNEQFF. The CDR3 DNA sequence: TGTGCCAGCAGTTTATCGGGGGGTGTCAATGAGCAGTTCTTC.

The V gene is TRBV7-9, the J gene TRBJ2-7, with 7 bases aligning to TRBD2. CDR1 and CDR2 (germline): SEHNR, FQNEAQ (reference sequence). The trim removed 4 bases at V and 2 bases at J, leaving 8 bases unmatched. This CDR3 has 15 residues. CDR3 coding DNA: TGTGCCAGCAGCTGGGGGGACGGGAGGACCTACGAGCAGTACTTC. Amino acids: CASSWGDGRTYEQYF.

The chain has TRBV7-6 and TRBJ2-1; 9 bases are shared with TRBD2. V trimming: 5 bases; J trimming: 5 bases; junction bases outside the gene matches: 4. The CDR3 is made up of 14 amino acids. From germline, CDR1 is SGHVS and CDR2 FNYEAQ. The CDR3 sequence is CASSLWTSDNEQFF. In DNA form, the CDR3 reads TGTGCCAGCAGCCTGTGGACTAGCGACAATGAGCAGTTCTTC. Using reference TRBV7-6 and TRBJ2-1 for the parts outside the CDR3, the full variable domain is GAGVSQSPRYKVTKRGQDVALRCDPISGHVSLYWYRQALGQGPEFLTYFNYEAQQDKSGLPNDRFSAERPEGSISTLTIQRTEQRDSAMYRCASSLWTSDNEQFFGPGTRLTVL.

This clone was picked up a small number of times. CDR3 in DNA: TGTGCCATCAGCCGAGCGGGACAGGGTGTTGTCGAGCAGTACTTC. Amino acid sequence: CAISRAGQGVVEQYF. This chain joins TRBV10-3 and TRBJ2-7, with TRBD1 matching 9 bases. The CDR3 covers 15 residues. V lost 6 bases and J lost 6; bases outside the gene matches: 12. Germline V lookup: CDR1 ENHRY, CDR2 SYGVKD.

The chain links TRBV25-1 to TRBJ2-7, with 8 bases identical to TRBD2. The CDR3 totals 16 residues. V shed 3 bases, J shed 2 bases, and the junction held 9 bases outside the gene matches. CDR1 and CDR2 from the germline V gene are MGHDK and SYGVNS. Here the CDR3 DNA reads TGTGCCAGCAGTGACTATACTAGCGGACCTACCTACGAGCAGTACTTC. Encoded protein: CASSDYTSGPTYEQYF.

This rearrangement joins TRBV7-9 to TRBJ2-7, with 7 nucleotides matching TRBD1. CDR3 length: 14 amino acids. V lost 8 bases, J lost 3 bases, and 10 bases stayed unmatched. Per the germline V gene, CDR1 is SEHNR and CDR2 is FQNEAQ (reference sequence). The CDR3: CASSPRGKDYEQYF. CDR3 bases: TGTGCCAGCTCACCCAGGGGGAAGGACTACGAGCAGTACTTC.

This chain connects TRBV28 to TRBJ2-3; TRBD2 matches 9 bases. Germline V gene lookup returns CDR1 MDHEN and CDR2 SYDVKM. CDR3 size: 16 residues. V was pared by 2 bases and J by 2 bases, with 5 bases of the junction left unmatched. The CDR3 is CASSLRLAGLTDTQYF. The CDR3 DNA reads as TGTGCCAGCAGTTTAAGGCTAGCGGGACTCACAGATACGCAGTATTTT.

This clone came up a few times. This chain uses TRBV27 with TRBJ1-5; no clear D gene. V lost 4 bases to trimming and J lost 4 bases, with 11 bases between them. The CDR3 loop spans 14 amino acids. CDR1 and CDR2 from the germline V gene are MNHEY and SMNVEV (reference sequence). The CDR3 bases are TGTGCCAGCAGTTGGAGGTCTTGGAATCAGCCCCAGCATTTT. Its protein product is CASSWRSWNQPQHF.

This clone was counted between two and nine times. The chain recombines TRBV6-1 with TRBJ2-1, with TRBD1 matching 11 bases. CDR3 length: 16 amino acids. Germline V gene lookup returns CDR1 MNHNS and CDR2 SASEGT. The junction had 2 bases not matched to a gene; V was cut back by 3 bases and J by 1 base. The chain's CDR3 is CASSEDRGLSYNEQFF. In DNA, the CDR3 is TGTGCCAGCAGTGAGGACAGGGGGCTTTCCTACAATGAGCAGTTCTTC.

There are a few counts of this clone. The rearrangement uses TRBV6-5 and TRBJ2-1; D is undetermined. Per the germline V gene, CDR1 is MNHEY and CDR2 is SVGAGI. The CDR3 contains 15 residues. V was shortened by 6 bases and J by 0 bases, with 12 bases between the two germline ends. The chain's CDR3 is CASSPTRSSYNEQFF. Here the CDR3 DNA reads TGTGCCAGCAGCCCGACTCGTAGCTCCTACAATGAGCAGTTCTTC.

This clone occurred a few times. The chain carries TRBV6-5 and TRBJ1-1; 10 bases fit TRBD1. The V and J ends lost 8 bases and 8 bases, in that order; junction bases with no gene match: 8. This CDR3 spans 13 amino acids. Germline loops: CDR1 MNHEY, CDR2 SVGAGI. The CDR3 here is CASRDRGLGEAFF. In nucleotides, the CDR3 is TGTGCCAGCCGGGACAGGGGATTGGGAGAAGCTTTCTTT.

This clone has a handful of counts. The chain links TRBV30 to TRBJ2-1, with 10 bases lining up with TRBD2. The junction had 21 bases not matched to a gene; V was cut back by 2 bases and J by 8 bases. This CDR3 comprises 19 residues. Germline V gene data show CDR1 as GTSNPN and CDR2 as SVGIG (reference sequence). The CDR3 DNA is TGTGCCTGGAGTCGTTGGACAGCCACGGGACTAGCGAAAAGCGATGAGCAGTTCTTC. It is translated as CAWSRWTATGLAKSDEQFF.

This clone has a handful of counts. This sequence joins TRBV4-1 and TRBJ1-5; TRBD1 matches 7 bases. V gave up 4 bases and J gave up 2 bases; unmatched junction bases: 2. The CDR3 is 14 residues long. CDR1 MGHRA and CDR2 YSYEKL come from the germline V gene. This chain's CDR3 is CASSRQGGNQPQHF. In DNA, the CDR3 is TGCGCCAGCAGCCGACAGGGAGGCAATCAGCCCCAGCATTTT.

This clone was recorded a few times. The rearrangement links TRBV29-1 to TRBJ1-1; 8 bases are a match to TRBD1. The CDR3 spans 13 residues. Germline lookup yields CDR1 SQVTM and CDR2 ANQGSEA. The V and J ends lost 3 bases and 7 bases, in that order; junction bases with no gene match: 7. CDR3 in DNA: TGCAGCGTTGAGAGGGGACAGGCGATTGAAGCTTTCTTT. Translated, it gives CSVERGQAIEAFF.

A few counts support this clone. The gene calls are TRBV18 and TRBJ2-1, with 8 bases aligning to TRBD2. J gave up 9 bases and V 4 bases, and 11 bases lay outside the gene matches. CDR3 length: 15 amino acids. The germline V gene has CDR1 KGHSH and CDR2 LQKENI. The CDR3 sequence is CASSRSREASGEQFF. In DNA form, the CDR3 reads TGTGCCAGCTCACGATCGCGGGAGGCTTCGGGTGAGCAGTTCTTC.

The chain is built from TRBV28 and TRBJ2-7; TRBD2 agrees at 7 bases. Per germline, CDR1 MDHEN and CDR2 SYDVKM. Unmatched junction bases numbered 3, after V lost 8 bases and J lost 2 bases. This CDR3 region has 12 residues. CDR3 amino acids: CASGGGTYEQYF. CDR3 nucleotide sequence: TGTGCCAGCGGGGGGGGAACCTACGAGCAGTACTTC.

This clone was observed a handful of times. The chain combines TRBV29-1 with TRBJ2-5; D not resolved. CDR3 length equals 12 residues. Germline CDR1 and CDR2: SQVTM and ANQGSEA. V was shortened by 4 bases and J by 5 bases, with 11 bases between the two germline ends. CDR3 DNA sequence: TGCAGCGTTGTGGGCAGTCGGGAGACCCAGTACTTC. Encoded protein: CSVVGSRETQYF. Together with reference TRBV29-1 and TRBJ2-5, the CDR3 gives the full variable domain: SAVISQKPSRDICQRGTSLTIQCQVDSQVTMMFWYRQQPGQSLTLIATANQGSEATYESGFVIDKFPISRPNLTFSTLTVSNMSPEDSSIYLCSVVGSRETQYFGPGTRLLVL.

This clone occurred a few times. DNA of the CDR3: TGTGCCAGCAGACTAGCAGTCATCAATGAGCAGTTCTTC. Protein product: CASRLAVINEQFF. The rearrangement joins TRBV28 to TRBJ2-1; D perhaps matches TRBD2 (6 bases). CDR1 MDHEN and CDR2 SYDVKM come from the germline V gene. The CDR3 consists of 13 residues. V gave up 6 bases and J gave up 6 bases, with 12 bases separating them.

The chain links TRBV5-1 to TRBJ2-7; 7 nucleotides line up with TRBD2. CDR3 length: 16 amino acids. Germline CDR1 reads SGHRS; CDR2 reads YFSETQ. Trimming cost V 3 bases and J 2 bases; bases outside gene matches: 11. CDR3 in DNA: TGCGCCAGCAGCTCCCTACCGGGGACTAAGCCCTACGAGCAGTACTTC. This codes for CASSSLPGTKPYEQYF.

The V gene is TRBV6-6, the J gene TRBJ2-3; the D gene is possibly TRBD1 (6 bases). CDR1 and CDR2 from the germline V gene are MNHNY and SVGAGI (reference sequence). The V and J ends lost 2 bases and 5 bases respectively, with 17 bases between them. This CDR3 is built from 16 residues. CDR3 residues: CASSYLAEGVLDTQYF. In nucleotides, the CDR3 is TGTGCCAGCAGTTACCTAGCTGAGGGGGTGTTAGATACGCAGTATTTT.

This clone has just a few counts. V gene TRBV28 combines with J gene TRBJ2-7; TRBD1 matches 8 bases. V lost 4 bases to trimming and J lost 3 bases; unmatched junction nucleotides: 8. The CDR3 is 15 amino acids. CDR1 and CDR2 (germline): MDHEN, SYDVKM. CDR3 amino acids: CASSSAGQAIYEQYF. CDR3 nucleotide sequence: TGTGCCAGCAGTTCCGCGGGACAGGCCATCTACGAGCAGTACTTC.

This chain connects TRBV14 to TRBJ1-1; 7 bases agree with TRBD1. Per germline, CDR1 SGHDN and CDR2 FVKESK. V lost 4 bases and J lost 5; bases outside the gene matches: 4. CDR3 length equals 13 residues. The CDR3 DNA reads as TGTGCCAGCAGCCCACAGGGGTATACTGAAGCTTTCTTT. It yields the protein CASSPQGYTEAFF.

This clone was detected a few times. This rearrangement joins TRBV30 to TRBJ2-1, with D possibly matching TRBD1 (5 bases). The CDR3 sequence is 14 residues long. The V end was cut by 1 base, the J end by 3 bases, with 10 bases between. CDR1 and CDR2 (germline): GTSNPN, SVGIG (reference sequence). CDR3 region: CAWSGDSLYNEQFF. In DNA, the CDR3 is TGTGCCTGGAGTGGTGACAGCCTCTACAATGAGCAGTTCTTC.